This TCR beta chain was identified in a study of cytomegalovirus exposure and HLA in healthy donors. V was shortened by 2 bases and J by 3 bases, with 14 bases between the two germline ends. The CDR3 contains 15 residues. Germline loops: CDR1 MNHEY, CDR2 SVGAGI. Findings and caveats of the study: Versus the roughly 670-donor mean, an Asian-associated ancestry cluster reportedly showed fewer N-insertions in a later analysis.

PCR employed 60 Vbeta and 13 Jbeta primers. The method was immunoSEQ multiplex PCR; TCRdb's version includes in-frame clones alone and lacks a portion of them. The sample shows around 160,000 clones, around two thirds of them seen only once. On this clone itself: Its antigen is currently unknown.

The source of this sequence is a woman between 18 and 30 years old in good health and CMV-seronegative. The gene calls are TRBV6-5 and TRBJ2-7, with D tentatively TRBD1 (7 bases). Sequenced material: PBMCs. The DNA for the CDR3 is TGTGCCAGCAGTTACAGGGGGCAGGGGGGCTACGAGCAGTACTTC. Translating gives CASSYRGQGGYEQYF.